This TCR beta chain was identified in a study of blood T cell repertoires in COVID-19. Germline values: CDR1 LGHDT, CDR2 YNNKEL (reference sequence). V gave up 1 base and J gave up 4 bases, with 14 bases separating them. CDR3 length: 16 residues. Original methodology: The authors estimated nucleated cell counts from reference gene primer amplification. The table came from immunoSEQ multiplex PCR; TCRdb's copy has only in-frame clones and leaves some out. V, J and clone size derive from that table, while D and trimming were established from the DNA sequence. The repertoire holds around 300,000 clones, with around nine tenths as singletons. Cohorts were determined from participant-reported clinical history. Symptom resolution, clearance, or two negative PCRs marked the recovered donors of Cohort 3.

The source of this sequence is a young woman who had recovered from COVID-19. V usage is TRBV3-1 (or the pseudogene TRBV3-2) and J usage is TRBJ1-3, with D possibly matching TRBD1 (5 bases). The sequencing input was PBMCs or T cells enriched from blood (not recorded which). The CDR3 DNA reads TGTGCCAGCAGCCAAGGAGCAGGGCCCCTGGGAAACACCATATATTTT. It is translated as CASSQGAGPLGNTIYF.